Listed below are T cell receptor beta chains from one sample, sequenced in a study of shared clonotypes between healthy human individuals. Measured with immunoSEQ multiplex PCR; TCRdb has only the in-frame clones, and not every one. In the table there are under 2.5 million clones, 85% to 95% of which are singletons. Sequencing used naive CD4+ T cells from PBMCs. All receptors come from a man aged 18-30 years in good health. Some clones in this sample may be carry-over from other donors' samples. CDR3s include the opening cysteine and the closing phenylalanine or tryptophan. Each record gives: J gene, clone size, V gene, D gene, CDR3 protein, CDR3 DNA. A D gene is named only where the DNA matches it firmly. A clone size is listed for some rows: how often the clone was seen (once, few, many), or a class if it is expanded.

>TRBJ2-2|.|TRBV9|.
CASSEDEVVGELFF
TGTGCCAGCAGCGAAGACGAGGTAGTCGGGGAGCTGTTTTTT
>TRBJ1-3|.|TRBV6-6|.
CASRSTSGNTIYF
TGTGCCAGCAGAAGCACCTCTGGAAACACCATATATTTT
>TRBJ2-3|.|TRBV29-1|.
CSVAKDTDTQYF
TGCAGCGTTGCGAAGGATACAGATACGCAGTATTTT
>TRBJ2-3|.|TRBV6-5|.
CASSYLTGDTQYF
TGTGCCAGCAGTTACCTTACAGGGGATACGCAGTATTTT
>TRBJ1-2|.|TRBV5-4|.
CASSLVGSGYSGYTF
TGTGCCAGCAGCTTGGTTGGGTCAGGGTACAGTGGCTACACCTTC
>TRBJ2-7|.|TRBV19|TRBD2
CASSKGTSGRIYEQYF
TGTGCCAGTAGTAAGGGGACTAGCGGGAGAATCTACGAGCAGTACTTC
>TRBJ2-1|.|TRBV28|TRBD2
CASSGRGDEQFF
TGTGCCAGTAGCGGGAGAGGCGATGAGCAGTTCTTC
>TRBJ1-5|.|TRBV5-4|TRBD1
CASSLGGGNQPQHF
TGTGCCAGCAGCTTAGGGGGCGGCAATCAGCCCCAGCATTTT
>TRBJ2-2|.|TRBV4-2|TRBD2
CASSQVTSGRTGGELFF
TGTGCCAGCAGCCAAGTGACTAGCGGGAGGACAGGCGGGGAGCTGTTTTTT
>TRBJ1-1|.|TRBV5-4|.
CASSFGTGMNTEAFF
TGTGCCAGCAGCTTCGGGACTGGTATGAACACTGAAGCTTTCTTT
>TRBJ2-1|.|TRBV27|TRBD2
CATLPGTSYNEQFF
TGTGCCACCCTTCCGGGGACTAGCTACAATGAGCAGTTCTTC
>TRBJ2-7|.|TRBV7-2|.
CASSLSPNEQYF
TGTGCCAGCAGCTTGTCGCCGAACGAGCAGTACTTC
>TRBJ1-3|.|TRBV19|.
CASSGKQGRGNTIYF
TGTGCCAGTAGCGGGAAACAGGGTCGAGGAAACACCATATATTTT
>TRBJ1-4|.|TRBV28|.
CASSHGGGSRGEKLFF
TGTGCCAGCAGCCATGGGGGCGGCAGCAGGGGTGAAAAACTGTTTTTT
>TRBJ2-1|.|TRBV7-9|TRBD1
CASSFLSQGYYNEQFF
TGTGCCAGCAGCTTTTTATCACAGGGGTATTACAATGAGCAGTTCTTC
>TRBJ2-1|.|TRBV23-1|TRBD2
CASTTPVVAGKLDEQFF
TGCGCCAGCACGACCCCGGTGGTAGCGGGGAAGTTGGATGAGCAGTTCTTC
>TRBJ2-7|.|TRBV12-1|.
CASRPGPPYEQYF
TGTGCCAGCAGACCTGGACCCCCCTACGAGCAGTACTTC
>TRBJ1-1|.|TRBV27|.
CASSPWAGSDTEAFF
TGTGCCAGCAGCCCCTGGGCAGGGTCGGACACTGAAGCTTTCTTT
>TRBJ1-1|.|TRBV28|.
CASSSQTGPLEAFF
TGTGCCAGCAGTTCCCAGACAGGTCCTCTTGAAGCTTTCTTT
>TRBJ2-2|.|TRBV5-6|.
CASSFVRTDANTGELFF
TGTGCCAGCAGCTTTGTTCGGACCGATGCGAACACCGGGGAGCTGTTTTTT
>TRBJ2-5|.|TRBV7-6|.
CASSFSQGQETQYF
TGTGCCAGCAGCTTCAGCCAGGGACAAGAGACCCAGTACTTC
>TRBJ1-2|.|TRBV28|.
CASSPDPTAYGYTF
TGTGCCAGCAGTCCGGACCCAACGGCCTATGGCTACACCTTC
>TRBJ1-1|.|TRBV28|.
CASSLSGRTEAFF
TGTGCCAGCAGTTTGAGCGGTAGGACTGAAGCTTTCTTT
>TRBJ2-3|.|TRBV5-4|TRBD1
CASSTRDRGDADTQYF
TGTGCCAGCAGCACCCGGGACAGGGGAGATGCAGATACGCAGTATTTT
>TRBJ2-3|once|TRBV14|TRBD1
CASSQLGRGQAGTQYF
TGTGCCAGCAGCCAACTCGGCAGGGGGCAAGCGGGTACGCAGTATTTT
>TRBJ2-7|.|TRBV30|.
CAWSRRGYEQYF
TGTGCCTGGTCACGCAGGGGTTACGAGCAGTACTTC
>TRBJ1-4|.|TRBV18|TRBD1
CASSPRGPGEKLFF
TGTGCCAGCTCACCGAGGGGGCCTGGTGAAAAACTGTTTTTT
>TRBJ1-4|.|TRBV4-3|.
CASSPTPDRTNEKLFF
TGCGCCAGCAGCCCGACCCCAGACAGAACAAATGAAAAACTGTTTTTT
>TRBJ1-1|.|TRBV7-9|.
CASTPLPGLNTEAFF
TGTGCCAGCACCCCGCTCCCTGGATTGAACACTGAAGCTTTCTTT
>TRBJ2-2|.|TRBV5-4|TRBD2
CASSPGTSGFGELFF
TGTGCCAGCAGCCCCGGGACTAGCGGTTTTGGGGAGCTGTTTTTT
>TRBJ1-4|.|TRBV27|TRBD1
CASSSLTGDGEKLFF
TGTGCCAGCAGTTCCCTGACAGGGGATGGTGAAAAACTGTTTTTT
>TRBJ2-2|.|TRBV5-4|TRBD1
CASSLGGRQGNTGELFF
TGTGCCAGCAGCTTGGGTGGTAGACAGGGGAATACCGGGGAGCTGTTTTTT
>TRBJ2-5|.|TRBV28|.
CASSLLAFGETQYF
TGTGCCAGCAGTCTCCTAGCTTTTGGGGAGACCCAGTACTTC
>TRBJ1-1|.|TRBV19|.
CASITGGYREAFF
TGTGCCAGTATAACGGGAGGGTACAGGGAAGCTTTCTTT
>TRBJ2-7|.|TRBV7-2|.
CASSQPGPGNEQYF
TGTGCCAGCAGCCAACCGGGACCCGGAAACGAGCAGTACTTC
>TRBJ2-7|.|TRBV5-1|.
CASSFQGPLSYEQYF
TGCGCCAGCAGCTTTCAGGGCCCGCTCTCCTACGAGCAGTACTTC
>TRBJ2-7|.|TRBV7-2|TRBD2
CASSLVVGRAYEQYF
TGTGCCAGCAGCTTAGTAGTCGGGAGGGCTTACGAGCAGTACTTC
>TRBJ2-2|.|TRBV9|.
CASSSSGELFF
TGTGCCAGCAGCTCTTCCGGGGAGCTGTTTTTT
>TRBJ2-2|.|TRBV5-1|.
CASSLGERELFF
TGCGCCAGCAGTTTAGGGGAACGGGAGCTGTTTTTT
>TRBJ1-3|.|TRBV5-4|.
CASSPGPSSGNTIYF
TGTGCCAGCAGCCCGGGGCCTTCCTCTGGAAACACCATATATTTT
>TRBJ1-2|.|TRBV6-1|TRBD1
CASSEALGGQGWGYTF
TGTGCCAGCAGTGAAGCGCTTGGGGGACAGGGCTGGGGCTACACCTTC
>TRBJ2-4|.|TRBV25-1|TRBD1
CASSGPGTGIVGKNIQYF
TGTGCCAGTAGCGGTCCCGGGACAGGGATCGTGGGCAAAAACATTCAGTACTTC
>TRBJ1-5|.|TRBV19|.
CASTTGGWSNQPQHF
TGTGCCAGTACAACCGGGGGGTGGAGCAATCAGCCCCAGCATTTT
>TRBJ1-4|.|TRBV4-1|.
CASSQSTGGGRDEKLFF
TGCGCCAGCAGCCAAAGCACCGGAGGGGGAAGGGATGAAAAACTGTTTTTT
>TRBJ2-3|.|TRBV5-1|.
CASSSGPDGTDTQYF
TGCGCCAGCAGCTCCGGACCCGACGGGACAGATACGCAGTATTTT
>TRBJ1-2|.|TRBV19|TRBD1
CASSLSRDRADRGYTF
TGTGCCAGTAGTCTCTCCCGGGACAGGGCCGACAGAGGCTACACCTTC
>TRBJ1-4|.|TRBV5-6|TRBD1
CASSIRTGASTNEKLFF
TGTGCCAGCAGCATACGGACAGGGGCCTCAACTAATGAAAAACTGTTTTTT
>TRBJ1-4|.|TRBV28|.
CASRRGTFQEKLFF
TGTGCCAGCAGGAGGGGGACTTTTCAGGAAAAACTGTTTTTT
>TRBJ2-5|.|TRBV5-1|.
CASSLRNQETQYF
TGCGCCAGCAGCTTAAGGAACCAAGAGACCCAGTACTTC
>TRBJ1-5|.|TRBV19|.
CASKKGYHSNQPQHF
TGTGCCAGTAAGAAGGGGTACCATAGCAATCAGCCCCAGCATTTT
>TRBJ2-5|.|TRBV7-9|TRBD1
CATSNPKGRKGQGWETQYF
TGTGCCACCTCCAATCCCAAAGGGAGGAAGGGACAGGGGTGGGAGACCCAGTACTTC
>TRBJ1-1|.|TRBV28|.
CASPGTPPSNTEAFF
TGTGCCAGCCCCGGGACACCGCCTTCAAACACTGAAGCTTTCTTT
>TRBJ1-5|once|TRBV5-1|TRBD1
CASSPGQGGQPQHF
TGCGCCAGCAGCCCGGGACAGGGGGGACAGCCCCAGCATTTT